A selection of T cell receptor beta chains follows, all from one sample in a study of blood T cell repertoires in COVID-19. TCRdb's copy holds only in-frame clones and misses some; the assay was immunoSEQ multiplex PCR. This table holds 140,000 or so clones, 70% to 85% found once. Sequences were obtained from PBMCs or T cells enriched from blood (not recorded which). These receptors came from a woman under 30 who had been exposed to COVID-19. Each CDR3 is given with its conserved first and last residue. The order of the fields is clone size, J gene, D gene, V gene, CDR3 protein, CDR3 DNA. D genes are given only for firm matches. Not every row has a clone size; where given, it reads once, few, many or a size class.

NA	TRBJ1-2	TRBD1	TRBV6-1	CASSEGPTGSYGYTF	TGTGCCAGCAGTGAAGGACCGACAGGGAGCTATGGCTACACCTTC
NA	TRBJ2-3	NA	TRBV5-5	CASSFELILPDTQYF	TGTGCCAGCAGCTTTGAGCTCATCCTACCAGATACGCAGTATTTT
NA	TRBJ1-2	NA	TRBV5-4	CASSWTENYGYTF	TGTGCCAGCAGCTGGACAGAAAACTATGGCTACACCTTC
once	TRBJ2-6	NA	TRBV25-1	CASSARGYGANVLTF	TGTGCCAGCAGTGCTCGGGGGTACGGGGCCAACGTCCTGACTTTC
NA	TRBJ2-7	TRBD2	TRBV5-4	CASSLPGLERNEQYF	TGTGCCAGCAGCTTGCCGGGACTAGAAAGAAACGAGCAGTACTTC
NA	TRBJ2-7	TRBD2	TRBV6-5	CASMAGAGREQYF	TGTGCCAGCATGGCGGGAGCGGGACGGGAGCAGTACTTC
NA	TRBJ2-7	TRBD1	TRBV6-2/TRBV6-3	CASSRTGLQSYEQYF	TGTGCCAGCAGTCGGACAGGGCTCCAATCCTACGAGCAGTACTTC
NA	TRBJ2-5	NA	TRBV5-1	CASSPGLSQETQYF	TGCGCCAGCAGCCCAGGGCTCTCCCAAGAGACCCAGTACTTC
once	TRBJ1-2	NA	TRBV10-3	CAISDNRRTNYGYTF	TGTGCCATCAGTGATAACAGGAGAACTAACTATGGCTACACCTTC
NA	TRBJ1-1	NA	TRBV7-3	CASSLRENTEAFF	TGTGCCAGCAGCTTAAGAGAGAACACTGAAGCTTTCTTT
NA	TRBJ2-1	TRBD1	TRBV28	CASSPRDRSWGEQFF	TGTGCCAGCAGTCCTCGGGACAGGTCTTGGGGCGAGCAGTTCTTC
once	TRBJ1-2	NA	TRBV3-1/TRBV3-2	CASSPRREKEYGYTF	TGTGCCAGCAGCCCCAGACGGGAGAAAGAATATGGCTACACCTTC
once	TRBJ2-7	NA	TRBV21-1	CASSKVAGPDEQYF	TGTGCCAGCAGCAAAGTGGCAGGCCCGGACGAGCAGTACTTC
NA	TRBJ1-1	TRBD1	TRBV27	CASSPWTGGTEAFF	TGTGCCAGCAGTCCTTGGACAGGGGGAACTGAAGCTTTCTTT
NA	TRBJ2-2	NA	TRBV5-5	CASSLQVTGELFF	TGTGCCAGCAGCCTACAGGTCACCGGGGAGCTGTTTTTT
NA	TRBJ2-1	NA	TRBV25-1	CASSEFRLWPRRSNEQFF	TGTGCCAGCAGTGAATTTAGGTTGTGGCCGAGGCGGAGCAATGAGCAGTTCTTC
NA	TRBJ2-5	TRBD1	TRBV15	CATSRDPTGVDQYF	TGTGCCACCAGCAGAGACCCGACAGGGGTGGACCAGTACTTC
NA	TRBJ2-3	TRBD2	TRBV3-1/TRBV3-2	CASSLGLAGFTDTQYF	TGTGCCAGCAGCCTCGGACTAGCGGGATTCACAGATACGCAGTATTTT
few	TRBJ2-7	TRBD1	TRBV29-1	CSVEEAGGASASEQYF	TGCAGCGTTGAAGAGGCAGGGGGCGCAAGTGCATCCGAGCAGTACTTC
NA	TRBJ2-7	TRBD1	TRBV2	CASFSGQTYEQYF	TGTGCCAGTTTTTCGGGACAGACCTACGAGCAGTACTTC
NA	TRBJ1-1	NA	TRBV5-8	CASVYRSNTEAFF	TGTGCCAGTGTTTACAGATCAAACACTGAAGCTTTCTTT
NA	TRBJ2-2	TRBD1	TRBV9	CASSGSVRDSTTGELFF	TGTGCCAGCAGCGGGTCCGTCCGGGACAGTACTACCGGGGAGCTGTTTTTT
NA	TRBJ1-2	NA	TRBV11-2	CASSLDHISYYGYTF	TGTGCCAGCAGCTTAGATCATATCAGTTACTATGGCTACACCTTC
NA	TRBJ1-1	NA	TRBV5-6	CASSSGGLGTEAFF	TGTGCCAGCAGCTCCGGGGGGTTGGGCACTGAAGCTTTCTTT
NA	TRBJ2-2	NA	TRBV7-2	CASSLVSPVNTGELFF	TGTGCCAGCAGCTTAGTGTCCCCCGTGAACACCGGGGAGCTGTTTTTT
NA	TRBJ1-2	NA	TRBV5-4	CASTKNSYGYTF	TGTGCCAGCACCAAAAACAGCTATGGCTACACCTTC
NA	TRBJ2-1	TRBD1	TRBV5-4	CASSSGQGAFEFF	TGTGCCAGCAGTTCGGGACAGGGGGCTTTTGAGTTCTTC
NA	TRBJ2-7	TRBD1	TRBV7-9	CASSLGLGQASDEQYF	TGTGCCAGCAGCTTAGGGTTAGGACAGGCGTCCGACGAGCAGTACTTC
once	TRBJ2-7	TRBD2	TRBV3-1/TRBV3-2	CASSQLLSGSYEQYF	TGTGCCAGCAGCCAACTTCTGAGCGGGAGCTACGAGCAGTACTTC
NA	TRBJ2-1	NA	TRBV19	CATIGHNSYNEQFF	TGTGCCACCATTGGGCATAACTCCTACAATGAGCAGTTCTTC
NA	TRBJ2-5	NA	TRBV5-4	CASSLELLVPETQYF	TGTGCCAGCAGCTTGGAACTACTAGTCCCGGAGACCCAGTACTTC
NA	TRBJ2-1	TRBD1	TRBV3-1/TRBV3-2	CASSQDIRGRQSYNEQFF	TGTGCCAGCAGCCAAGATATCAGGGGGCGCCAATCCTACAATGAGCAGTTCTTC
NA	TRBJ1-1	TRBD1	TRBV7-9	CASSPHRTGDNEAFF	TGTGCCAGCAGCCCTCACCGGACAGGGGACAATGAAGCTTTCTTT
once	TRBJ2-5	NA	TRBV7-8	CASSSRFGIKTQYF	TGTGCCAGCAGCTCCCGATTCGGGATTAAGACCCAGTACTTC
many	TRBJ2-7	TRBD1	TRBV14	CASSQHRGYEQYF	TGTGCCAGCAGCCAACACAGGGGCTACGAGCAGTACTTC
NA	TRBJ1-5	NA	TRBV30	CAWSYGTLGNGQPQHF	TGTGCCTGGAGTTACGGGACACTCGGTAACGGTCAGCCCCAGCATTTT
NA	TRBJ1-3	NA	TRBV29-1	CSAETPGNTIYF	TGCAGCGCCGAGACTCCTGGAAACACCATATATTTT
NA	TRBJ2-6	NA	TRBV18	CASSPLAGANVLTF	TGTGCCAGCTCACCACTCGCTGGGGCCAACGTCCTGACTTTC
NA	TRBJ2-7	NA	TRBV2	CASMHEPGPYEQYF	TGTGCCAGCATGCATGAACCAGGTCCCTACGAGCAGTACTTC
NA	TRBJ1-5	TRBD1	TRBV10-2	CASSAGTGTQPQHF	TGCGCCAGCAGCGCCGGGACAGGGACCCAGCCCCAGCATTTT
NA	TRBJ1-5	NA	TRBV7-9	CASSPLSRGGDQPQHF	TGTGCCAGCAGCCCCCTTTCCCGGGGTGGGGATCAGCCCCAGCATTTT
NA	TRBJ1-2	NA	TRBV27	CASSLTTNYGYTF	TGTGCCAGCAGTTTAACAACTAACTATGGCTACACCTTC
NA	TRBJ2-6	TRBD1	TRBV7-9	CANPTGSLRRGANVLTF	TGTGCCAACCCGACAGGGTCCCTAAGACGTGGGGCCAACGTCCTGACTTTC
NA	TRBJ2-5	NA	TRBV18	CASSPGADGETQYF	TGTGCCAGCTCACCAGGGGCAGACGGAGAGACCCAGTACTTC